Below, 24 T cell receptor beta chains from the same sample are listed, as sequenced in a study of shared clonotypes between healthy human individuals. Profiled with immunoSEQ multiplex PCR; TCRdb holds only in-frame clones, not every one. The table includes around 2.3 million clones, approximately 94% detected once. Sequencing used naive CD4+ T cells sorted from blood. Subset given: CD45RA+ positively selected. Every receptor here comes from a man between 18 and 29 years old in good health.

V is TRBV30 and J is TRBJ1-2; 9 bases map to TRBD1. Germline V gives CDR1 GTSNPN, CDR2 SVGIG (reference sequence). The CDR3 sequence is 15 residues long. V shed 4 bases, J shed 3 bases, and the junction held 9 bases outside the gene matches. This CDR3 reads CAWKDIWTGDYGYTF. The CDR3, as DNA: TGTGCCTGGAAAGATATTTGGACAGGGGACTATGGCTACACCTTC.

Concerning this clone itself: This sample also contains other DNA sequences that code for the same CDR3. This sequence joins TRBV7-2 and TRBJ2-2; D is ambiguous. CDR3 size: 12 residues. Trimming pared 4 bases from V and 3 bases from J, leaving 3 bases between. Germline V gene data show CDR1 as SGHTA and CDR2 as FQGNSA. CDR3 DNA: TGTGCCAGCAGCTCGTACACCGGGGAGCTGTTTTTT. Its translation is CASSSYTGELFF. The full variable domain, with the rest looked up from reference TRBV7-2 and TRBJ2-2, is GAGVSQSPSNKVTEKGKDVELRCDPISGHTALYWYRQSLGQGLEFLIYFQGNSAPDKSGLPSDRFSAERTGGSVSTLTIQRTQQEDSAVYLCASSSYTGELFFGEGSRLTVL.

In regard to this clone: This CDR3 is also generated by other DNA sequences in the sample. The chain has TRBV9 and TRBJ1-3, with D perhaps TRBD1 (6 bases). There are 15 residues in the CDR3. The germline V gene has CDR1 SGDLS and CDR2 YYNGEE. V was trimmed by 0 bases and J by 2 bases, leaving 9 bases between them. The CDR3 spells CASSVGGQTGNTIYF. As DNA, the CDR3 is TGTGCCAGCAGCGTAGGTGGACAGACTGGAAACACCATATATTTT.

The chain has TRBV23-1 and TRBJ2-1; D gene ambiguous. TRBV23-1 belongs to the ORF category, with a function that is uncertain. Trimming took off 6 bases at V and 7 bases at J, with 7 bases between the two ends. This CDR3 contains 11 residues. The CDR3 sequence: CASSLRNEQFF. DNA for the CDR3: TGCGCCAGCAGCCTCCGGAATGAGCAGTTCTTC.

The chain combines TRBV5-6 with TRBJ1-2; a possible D gene is TRBD1 (5 bases). CDR1 is SGHDT, CDR2 YYEEEE, per germline. The CDR3 length is 13 residues. Trimming took 0 bases from V and 8 from J, leaving 11 bases between them. CDR3 residues: CASSLAGTGGYTF. The CDR3 DNA sequence: TGTGCCAGCAGCTTGGCAGGGACGGGAGGCTACACCTTC.

This chain links TRBV6-6 with TRBJ1-2, with 8 bases fitting TRBD1. Trimming took 5 bases from V and 5 from J; bases not matched to a gene: 10. The CDR3 length is 15 residues. Germline V gives CDR1 MNHNY, CDR2 SVGAGI (reference sequence). CDR3 nucleotide sequence: TGTGCCAGCAGTGGCTCGGACAGGGAATTGTATGGCTACACCTTC. As protein: CASSGSDRELYGYTF.

The CDR3 reads CASSQAGTGLYNEQFF. In nucleotides, the CDR3 is TGCGCCAGCAGCCAAGCTGGGACAGGGCTGTACAATGAGCAGTTCTTC. The rearrangement joins TRBV4-1 to TRBJ2-1; 9 nucleotides align to TRBD1. V shed 1 base, J shed 4 bases, and the junction held 5 bases outside the gene matches. CDR3 length equals 16 residues. Germline-derived CDR1 and CDR2 are MGHRA and YSYEKL.

This sequence joins TRBV6-5 and TRBJ1-6; D is ambiguous. The CDR3 sequence is 13 residues long. The V and J ends lost 7 bases and 9 bases respectively, with 13 bases between them. Looked up from germline, CDR1 is MNHEY and CDR2 is SVGAGI. This CDR3 reads CASTNARGSPLHF. The DNA of the CDR3 is TGTGCCAGCACTAATGCCCGGGGTTCACCCCTCCACTTT.

This rearrangement joins TRBV15 to TRBJ1-5; D remains unclear. Deletions cut 0 bases from V and 0 bases from J, with 9 bases between. The CDR3 length is 16 residues. Germline V CDR1 and CDR2: LNHNV, YYDKDF (reference sequence). The CDR3 spells CATSRESGYSNQPQHF. CDR3 coding DNA: TGTGCCACCAGCAGAGAGTCCGGATATAGCAATCAGCCCCAGCATTTT.

The rearrangement joins TRBV4-3 to TRBJ2-1, with 9 bases lining up with TRBD2. There are 18 residues in the CDR3. V lost 1 base and J lost 5; bases outside the gene matches: 12. The germline gives CDR1 LGHNA, CDR2 YSLEER. The chain's CDR3 is CASSQGPLLAGLDNEQFF. The CDR3 region has the DNA TGCGCCAGCAGCCAAGGACCCCTACTAGCGGGCCTAGACAATGAGCAGTTCTTC.

V gene TRBV30 combines with J gene TRBJ2-1; 8 bases line up with TRBD2. Germline CDR1 GTSNPN, CDR2 SVGIG (reference sequence). This CDR3 comprises 14 residues. The V and J ends lost 4 bases and 3 bases, in that order; junction bases with no gene match: 5. The CDR3 nucleotides are TGTGCCTGGACTTTACTAGCGGTCTACAATGAGCAGTTCTTC. This sequence encodes CAWTLLAVYNEQFF.

The rearrangement uses TRBV7-2 and TRBJ2-7; 13 bases are shared with TRBD2. CDR3 length equals 15 residues. Germline loops: CDR1 SGHTA, CDR2 FQGNSA. The ends lost 5 bases at V and 2 bases at J; junction bases unmatched: 3. CDR3 coding DNA: TGTGCCAGCAGCATACTAGCGGGAGGGACCTACGAGCAGTACTTC. Translation gives CASSILAGGTYEQYF.

This chain connects TRBV30 to TRBJ1-2; 7 bases map to TRBD1. The germline V gene encodes CDR1 GTSNPN and CDR2 SVGIG (reference sequence). The CDR3 totals 12 residues. With V trimmed by 4 bases and J by 8 bases, 7 bases remained unmatched. CDR3 in DNA: TGTGCCTGGACTTGGGACAGTCGAGGCTACACCTTC. Encoded protein: CAWTWDSRGYTF.

This chain joins TRBV7-9 and TRBJ1-6; D unresolved. The germline V and J ends were trimmed by 6 bases and 5 bases, with 11 bases remaining between them. The CDR3 is 14 amino acids. Germline loops: CDR1 SEHNR, CDR2 FQNEAQ (reference sequence). The CDR3 spells CASSSGIDNSPLHF. Here the CDR3 DNA reads TGTGCCAGCAGTTCCGGGATAGATAATTCACCCCTCCACTTT.

The chain joins TRBV10-2 to TRBJ2-5; D not resolved. The germline CDR1 and CDR2 sequences are WSHSY and SAAADI. V was pared by 1 base and J by 0 bases, with 0 bases between. This CDR3 has 12 residues. CDR3 nucleotide sequence: TGCGCCAGCAGTGAGTACCAAGAGACCCAGTACTTC. It yields the protein CASSEYQETQYF.

The chain links TRBV27 to TRBJ2-4, with 9 nucleotides matching TRBD1. There are 14 residues in the CDR3. CDR1 MNHEY and CDR2 SMNVEV come from the germline V gene (reference sequence). J lost 9 bases, V lost 2 bases, and 5 bases had no gene match. The CDR3 DNA reads TGTGCCAGCAGTTTAGGAGGACAGGGGTTCATTCAGTACTTC. It codes for CASSLGGQGFIQYF.

The chain is built from TRBV19 and TRBJ2-7; 7 nucleotides agree with TRBD1. With 7 bases clipped from V and 4 bases from J, the junction kept 13 bases outside the gene matches. The V gene's germline CDR1 is LNHDA and CDR2 SQIVND (reference sequence). This CDR3 comprises 15 residues. The CDR3 DNA sequence: TGTGCCAGTAAGGGGGCGAGCGGCAGGGCTTACGAGCAGTACTTC. It translates to CASKGASGRAYEQYF. Variable domain in full (rest from reference TRBV19 and TRBJ2-7): DGGITQSPKYLFRKEGQNVTLSCEQNLNHDAMYWYRQDPGQGLRLIYYSQIVNDFQKGDIAEGYSVSREKKESFPLTVTSAQKNPTAFYLCASKGASGRAYEQYFGPGTRLTVT.

The chain recombines TRBV10-3 with TRBJ2-3, with TRBD1 matching 11 bases. The CDR3 has 15 amino acids. V dropped 4 bases and J dropped 6; count of bases not matched to a gene: 6. CDR1 is ENHRY, CDR2 SYGVKD, per germline. As DNA, the CDR3 is TGTGCCATCAGTGCCGGGACAGGGGGAAGGGATACGCAGTATTTT. Protein: CAISAGTGGRDTQYF.

This sequence joins TRBV10-3 and TRBJ1-3; D is undetermined. V lost 3 bases and J lost 6, with 27 bases in between. Per germline, CDR1 ENHRY and CDR2 SYGVKD. This CDR3 is built from 19 residues. CDR3: CAISDGITRTAPEANTIYF. The CDR3 nucleotides are TGTGCCATCAGTGATGGGATTACTCGGACGGCGCCTGAGGCAAACACCATATATTTT.

This chain links TRBV11-3 with TRBJ2-5; 8 bases fit TRBD1. The CDR3 is 16 amino acids. Losses at the gene ends were 3 bases for V and 1 base for J; bases not matched to a gene: 7. The V gene's germline CDR1 is SGHNT and CDR2 YENEEA. The CDR3, as DNA: TGTGCCAGCAGCTTGGGGTCTACAGGGGGCCAAGAGACCCAGTACTTC. Its translation: CASSLGSTGGQETQYF.

This chain links TRBV21-1 with TRBJ2-2; the table names TRBD1, a call not compared with the DNA. TRBV21-1 is noted as a pseudogene. There are 19 residues in the CDR3. The DNA for the CDR3 is TGTGCCAGCAGCAAAGGGCTGCGGGACAGATATTCGAACACCGGGGAGCTGTTTTTT. Its protein is CASSKGLRDRYSNTGELFF.

This clone came up once. The chain uses TRBV10-2 and TRBJ2-5; 8 bases fit TRBD2. Per germline, CDR1 WSHSY and CDR2 SAAADI. The junction had 9 bases not matched to a gene; V was cut back by 7 bases and J by 2 bases. The CDR3 spans 15 residues. In DNA, the CDR3 is TGCGCCAGCAAAACAGCGGGAGCGGGTCAAGAGACCCAGTACTTC. Translation gives CASKTAGAGQETQYF.

V and J are TRBV5-1 and TRBJ1-2, with D tentatively TRBD1 (6 bases). The CDR3 is 14 amino acids. Germline V gene data show CDR1 as SGHRS and CDR2 as YFSETQ. With 4 bases removed from V and 2 bases from J, the gap between germline ends came to 12 bases. CDR3 DNA: TGCGCCAGCAGCGTGGACAGCCGGAACTATGGCTACACCTTC. Translated: CASSVDSRNYGYTF.

The chain uses TRBV6-1 and TRBJ2-2; 7 bases agree with TRBD1. With V trimmed by 5 bases and J by 7 bases, 7 bases remained unmatched. There are 14 residues in the CDR3. Germline V gene data show CDR1 as MNHNS and CDR2 as SASEGT. CDR3 DNA sequence: TGTGCCAGCAGTATACAGGGGTTCTACGGGGAGCTGTTTTTT. Translating gives CASSIQGFYGELFF.